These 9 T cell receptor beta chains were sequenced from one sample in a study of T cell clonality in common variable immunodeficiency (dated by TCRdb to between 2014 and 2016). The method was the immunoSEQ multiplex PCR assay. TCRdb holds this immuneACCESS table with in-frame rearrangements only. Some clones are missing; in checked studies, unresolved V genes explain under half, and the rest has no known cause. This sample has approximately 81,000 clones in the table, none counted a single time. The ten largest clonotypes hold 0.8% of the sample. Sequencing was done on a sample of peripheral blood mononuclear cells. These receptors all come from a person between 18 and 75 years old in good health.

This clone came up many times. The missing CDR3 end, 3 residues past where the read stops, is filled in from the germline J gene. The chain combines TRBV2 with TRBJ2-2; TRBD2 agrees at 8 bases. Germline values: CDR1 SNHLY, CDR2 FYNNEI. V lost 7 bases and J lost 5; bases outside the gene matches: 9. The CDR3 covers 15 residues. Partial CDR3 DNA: TGTGCCAGCAAATACTCTAGCGGGCTTACCGGGGAG. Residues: CASKYSSGLTGE. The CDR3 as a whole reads CASKYSSGLTGELFF.

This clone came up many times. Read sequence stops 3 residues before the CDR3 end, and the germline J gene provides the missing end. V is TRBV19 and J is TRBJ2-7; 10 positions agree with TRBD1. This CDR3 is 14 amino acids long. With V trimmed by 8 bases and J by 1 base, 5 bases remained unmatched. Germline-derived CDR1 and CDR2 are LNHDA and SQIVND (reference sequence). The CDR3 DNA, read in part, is TGTGCCAGTGGCCTGGGACAGGGGTCCTACGAG. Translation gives CASGLGQGSYE. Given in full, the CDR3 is CASGLGQGSYEQYF.

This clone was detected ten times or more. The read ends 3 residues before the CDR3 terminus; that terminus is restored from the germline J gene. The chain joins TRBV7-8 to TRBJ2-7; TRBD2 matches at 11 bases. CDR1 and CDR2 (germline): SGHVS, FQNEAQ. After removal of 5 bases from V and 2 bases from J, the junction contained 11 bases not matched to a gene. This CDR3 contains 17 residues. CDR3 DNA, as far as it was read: TGTGCCAGCAGCACCGAAACCGGGACTAGCGGTCCCTACGAG. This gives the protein CASSTETGTSGPYE. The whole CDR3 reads CASSTETGTSGPYEQYF. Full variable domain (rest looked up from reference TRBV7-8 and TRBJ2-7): GAGVSQSPRYKVAKRGQDVALRCDPISGHVSLFWYQQALGQGPEFLTYFQNEAQLDKSGLPSDRFFAERPEGSVSTLKIQRTQQEDSAVYLCASSTETGTSGPYEQYFGPGTRLTVT.

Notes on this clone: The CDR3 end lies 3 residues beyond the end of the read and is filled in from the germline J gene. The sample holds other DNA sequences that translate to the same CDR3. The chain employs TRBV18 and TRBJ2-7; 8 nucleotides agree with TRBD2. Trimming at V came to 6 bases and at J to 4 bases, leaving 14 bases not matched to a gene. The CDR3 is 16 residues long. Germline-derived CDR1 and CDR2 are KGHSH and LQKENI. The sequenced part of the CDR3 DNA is TGTGCCAGCTCCCCCCCCTTAGCCGGGGGGGGGTACGAG. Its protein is CASSPPLAGGGYE. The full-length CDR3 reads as CASSPPLAGGGYEQYF.

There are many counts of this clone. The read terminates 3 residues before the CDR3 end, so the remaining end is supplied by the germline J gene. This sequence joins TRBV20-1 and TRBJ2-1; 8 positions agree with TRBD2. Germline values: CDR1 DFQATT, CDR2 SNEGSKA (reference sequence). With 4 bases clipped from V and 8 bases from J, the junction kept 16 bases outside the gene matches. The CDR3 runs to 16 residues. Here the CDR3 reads CSAKILAEGDGDEQFF. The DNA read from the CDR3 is TGCAGTGCTAAAATACTAGCGGAGGGGGATGGGGATGAG.

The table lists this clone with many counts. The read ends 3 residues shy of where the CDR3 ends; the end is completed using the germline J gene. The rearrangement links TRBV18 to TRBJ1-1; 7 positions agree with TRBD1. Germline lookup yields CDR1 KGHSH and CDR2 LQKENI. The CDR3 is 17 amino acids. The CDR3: CASSFKGGKGSSSEAFF. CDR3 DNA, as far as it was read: TGTGCCAGCTCATTCAAAGGGGGCAAGGGTTCGTCGTCCGAA.

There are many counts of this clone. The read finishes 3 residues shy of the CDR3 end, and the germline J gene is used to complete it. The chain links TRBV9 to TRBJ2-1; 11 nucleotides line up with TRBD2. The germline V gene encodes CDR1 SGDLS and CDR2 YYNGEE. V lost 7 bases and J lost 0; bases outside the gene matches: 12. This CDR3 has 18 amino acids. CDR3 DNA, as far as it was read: TGTGCCAGCCTCCCCGGACTAGCGGGCCCTGGCTCCTACAATGAG. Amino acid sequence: CASLPGLAGPGSYNE. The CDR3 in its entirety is CASLPGLAGPGSYNEQFF.

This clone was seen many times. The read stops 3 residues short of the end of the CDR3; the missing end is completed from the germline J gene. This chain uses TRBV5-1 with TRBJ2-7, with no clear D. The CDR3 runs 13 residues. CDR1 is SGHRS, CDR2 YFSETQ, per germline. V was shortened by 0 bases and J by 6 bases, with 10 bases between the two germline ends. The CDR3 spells CASSLASAAEQYF. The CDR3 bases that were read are TGCGCCAGCAGCTTGGCCAGTGCCGCCGAG.

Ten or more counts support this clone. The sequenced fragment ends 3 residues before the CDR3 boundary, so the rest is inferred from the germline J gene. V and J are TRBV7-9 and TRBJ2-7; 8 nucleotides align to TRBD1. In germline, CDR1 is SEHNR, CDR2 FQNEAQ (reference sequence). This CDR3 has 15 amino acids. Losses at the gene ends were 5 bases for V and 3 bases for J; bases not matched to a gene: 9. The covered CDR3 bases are TGTGCCAGCAGCCCCGACAGGGGTGTTCACTACGAG. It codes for CASSPDRGVHYE. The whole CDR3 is CASSPDRGVHYEQYF.